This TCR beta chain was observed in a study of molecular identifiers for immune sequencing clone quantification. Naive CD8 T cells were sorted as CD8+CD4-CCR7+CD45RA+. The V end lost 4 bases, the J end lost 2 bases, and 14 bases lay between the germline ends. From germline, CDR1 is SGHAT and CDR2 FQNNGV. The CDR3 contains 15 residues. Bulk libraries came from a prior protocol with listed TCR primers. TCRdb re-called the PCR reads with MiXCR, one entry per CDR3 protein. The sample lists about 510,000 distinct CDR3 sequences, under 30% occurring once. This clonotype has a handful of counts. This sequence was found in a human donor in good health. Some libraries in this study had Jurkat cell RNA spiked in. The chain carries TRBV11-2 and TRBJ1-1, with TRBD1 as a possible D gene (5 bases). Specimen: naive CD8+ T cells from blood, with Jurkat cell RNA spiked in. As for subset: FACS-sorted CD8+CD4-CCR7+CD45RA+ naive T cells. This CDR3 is CASSSPRQLNTEAFF. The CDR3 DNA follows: TGTGCCAGCAGCTCGCCTCGACAGCTAAACACTGAAGCTTTCTTT.